These 18 T cell receptor beta chains were all obtained from the same sample, sequenced in a study of shared clonotypes between healthy human individuals. Only in-frame clones appear in the TCRdb table, and some are missing; sequencing was by immunoSEQ multiplex PCR. The sample consists of roughly 2.2 million clones, approximately 93% of them appearing once. The sequencing sample was made of naive CD4+ T cells from PBMCs. The subset was: CD45RA+ positively selected. The receptors stem from a man aged 18 to 30 in good health. Some clones in this sample may be carry-over from other donors' samples.

This chain connects TRBV29-1 to TRBJ1-1, with a possible D match to TRBD1 (5 bases). The germline gives CDR1 SQVTM, CDR2 ANQGSEA. V was trimmed by 7 bases and J by 0 bases, leaving 9 bases between them. The length of the CDR3 is 12 residues. CDR3 nucleotide sequence: TGCAGCGGCCGACAGCTGAACACTGAAGCTTTCTTT. This sequence encodes CSGRQLNTEAFF.

This chain joins TRBV19 and TRBJ2-2; D not resolved. V was shortened by 5 bases and J by 0 bases, with 7 bases between the two germline ends. Germline V lookup: CDR1 LNHDA, CDR2 SQIVND (reference sequence). The CDR3 has 14 amino acids. In DNA form, the CDR3 reads TGTGCCAGTAGTCCCAGACCGAACACCGGGGAGCTGTTTTTT. Protein: CASSPRPNTGELFF.

V is TRBV11-3 and J is TRBJ2-1; TRBD1 agrees at 7 bases. Germline CDR1 and CDR2: SGHNT and YENEEA. The junction had 9 bases not matched to a gene; V was cut back by 1 base and J by 9 bases. This CDR3 spans 15 amino acids. In nucleotides, the CDR3 is TGTGCCAGCAGCTTAGCAGAAGGGACAGTCGGTGAGCAGTTCTTC. As protein: CASSLAEGTVGEQFF.

V gene TRBV5-1 combines with J gene TRBJ2-7, with 10 bases aligning to TRBD2. V shed 0 bases, J shed 2 bases, and the junction held 8 bases outside the gene matches. The CDR3 is 17 amino acids. Germline lookup yields CDR1 SGHRS and CDR2 YFSETQ. CDR3 DNA: TGCGCCAGCAGCTTGGCAGTGCTAGCGGGAGATACCTACGAGCAGTACTTC. Protein: CASSLAVLAGDTYEQYF.

The rearrangement joins TRBV5-8 to TRBJ1-4; D is unresolved. This CDR3 has 16 amino acids. CDR1 is SGHTS, CDR2 YDEGEE, per germline. V lost 2 bases to trimming and J lost 0 bases, with 11 bases between them. CDR3 sequence reads: CASSLGSLTTNEKLFF. CDR3 in DNA: TGTGCCAGCAGCTTAGGCAGTCTGACAACTAATGAAAAACTGTTTTTT.

In the case of this clone: Other DNA sequences in this specimen translate into the identical CDR3. This chain uses TRBV28 with TRBJ2-5; the D gene is possibly TRBD1 (7 bases). The germline V gene has CDR1 MDHEN and CDR2 SYDVKM. Trimming took 2 bases from V and 4 from J, leaving 11 bases between them. CDR3 length: 14 residues. The CDR3 nucleotides are TGTGCCAGCAGTTTACGACAGGGAGGAGAGACCCAGTACTTC. Translation gives CASSLRQGGETQYF.

CDR3 in amino acids: CSVGGGQTEAFF. The CDR3 DNA follows: TGCAGCGTTGGGGGGGGGCAGACTGAAGCTTTCTTT. This rearrangement joins TRBV29-1 to TRBJ1-1, with D maybe TRBD1 (6 bases). The germline V gene encodes CDR1 SQVTM and CDR2 ANQGSEA. The CDR3 is made up of 12 amino acids. The ends were cut back, 4 bases at V and 5 bases at J, with 11 bases in the middle.

J is TRBJ2-3 and V is TRBV18; 8 nucleotides line up with TRBD2. The length of the CDR3 is 14 residues. The V segment lost 6 bases and the J segment 4 bases; nucleotides outside the gene matches: 6. CDR1 is KGHSH and CDR2 is LQKENI in the germline V gene. CDR3 sequence: CASSPTSVADTQYF. In nucleotides, the CDR3 is TGTGCCAGCTCGCCGACTAGCGTAGCAGATACGCAGTATTTT.

V usage is TRBV5-1 and J usage is TRBJ1-4; TRBD1 is a possible D gene (5 bases). V was trimmed by 0 bases and J by 5 bases, leaving 8 bases between them. The V gene's germline CDR1 is SGHRS and CDR2 YFSETQ. The CDR3 runs to 14 residues. CDR3: CASSLAGNNEKLFF. In DNA, the CDR3 is TGCGCCAGCAGCTTGGCAGGGAACAATGAAAAACTGTTTTTT.

About this clone itself: Within the sample, other DNA sequences also encode this same CDR3. This chain connects TRBV2 to TRBJ1-4, with TRBD1 matching 7 bases. Germline V gene sequence: CDR1 SNHLY, CDR2 FYNNEI. Unmatched junction bases numbered 3, after V lost 4 bases and J lost 7 bases. The CDR3 runs 13 residues. For the CDR3, the DNA is TGTGCCAGCAGTGGCCAGGGGGTTGAAAAACTGTTTTTT. It specifies CASSGQGVEKLFF.

This clone has a single count. Other DNA sequences in this sample translate to the same CDR3. This rearrangement joins TRBV28 to TRBJ2-5; TRBD1 aligns across 8 bases. V was pared by 6 bases and J by 4 bases, with 4 bases of the junction left unmatched. CDR3 length: 13 residues. Looked up from germline, CDR1 is MDHEN and CDR2 is SYDVKM. In nucleotides, the CDR3 is TGTGCCAGCAGGTTACAGGGGGGAGAGACCCAGTACTTC. Amino acids: CASRLQGGETQYF.

The chain carries TRBV5-1 and TRBJ2-1; 11 bases are a match to TRBD2. V lost 4 bases, J lost 9 bases, and 12 bases stayed unmatched. The CDR3 sequence is 16 residues long. CDR1 SGHRS and CDR2 YFSETQ come from the germline V gene. The chain's CDR3 is CASSPGTLAGGSEQFF. In nucleotides, the CDR3 is TGCGCCAGCAGCCCCGGCACCCTAGCGGGAGGCAGTGAGCAGTTCTTC.

The rearrangement uses TRBV19 and TRBJ1-1, with 9 bases lining up with TRBD1. The trim removed 10 bases at V and 6 bases at J, leaving 15 bases unmatched. The CDR3 has 15 residues. CDR1 is LNHDA and CDR2 is SQIVND in the germline V gene (reference sequence). CDR3: CATHRGDRDASEAFF. The CDR3 DNA reads as TGTGCCACCCACCGGGGGGACAGGGATGCCTCTGAAGCTTTCTTT.

The genes are TRBV6-6 and TRBJ2-5, with D possibly matching TRBD1 (6 bases). V dropped 1 base and J dropped 6 bases, with 15 bases sitting between them. This CDR3 is 15 amino acids long. Germline V gives CDR1 MNHNY, CDR2 SVGAGI (reference sequence). The DNA for the CDR3 is TGTGCCAGCAGTTACTTAAGTGGGTGGGGGCAGACCCAGTACTTC. Protein: CASSYLSGWGQTQYF.

Remarks on this clone: Distinct nucleotide sequences in the sample also encode this CDR3. The chain joins TRBV2 to TRBJ1-1, with unresolved D. V was clipped by 3 bases and J by 1 base, with 6 bases between them. The CDR3 loop spans 13 amino acids. CDR1 and CDR2 (germline): SNHLY, FYNNEI. CDR3 protein: CASSEGWNTEAFF. CDR3 nucleotide sequence: TGTGCCAGCAGTGAGGGCTGGAACACTGAAGCTTTCTTT.

This chain links TRBV5-6 with TRBJ2-7, with TRBD1 matching 8 bases. Germline CDR1 SGHDT, CDR2 YYEEEE. The CDR3 covers 15 residues. With V trimmed by 5 bases and J by 4 bases, 11 bases remained unmatched. CDR3 region: CASSFGRQGLYEQYF. In nucleotides, the CDR3 is TGTGCCAGCAGTTTCGGCCGACAGGGGCTATACGAGCAGTACTTC.

The rearrangement uses TRBV11-2 and TRBJ2-7, with TRBD2 matching over 7 bases. The CDR3 runs to 15 residues. Per germline, CDR1 SGHAT and CDR2 FQNNGV. The junction had 9 bases not matched to a gene; V was cut back by 4 bases and J by 3 bases. The CDR3 sequence is CASSSRGGGGYEQYF. CDR3 coding DNA: TGTGCCAGCAGCTCCCGTGGTGGGGGGGGCTACGAGCAGTACTTC. The full variable domain, its missing parts supplied by reference TRBV11-2 and TRBJ2-7, is EAGVAQSPRYKIIEKRQSVAFWCNPISGHATLYWYQQILGQGPKLLIQFQNNGVVDDSQLPKDRFSAERLKGVDSTLKIQPAKLEDSAVYLCASSSRGGGGYEQYFGPGTRLTVT.

The chain couples TRBV9 to TRBJ1-2; D may be TRBD1 (5 bases). CDR3 length: 16 amino acids. Per germline, CDR1 SGDLS and CDR2 YYNGEE. The ends were cut back, 0 bases at V and 5 bases at J, with 17 bases in the middle. The CDR3 region is CASSVALPQGGYGYTF. The CDR3 DNA reads as TGTGCCAGCAGCGTAGCCCTCCCTCAGGGCGGGTATGGCTACACCTTC.